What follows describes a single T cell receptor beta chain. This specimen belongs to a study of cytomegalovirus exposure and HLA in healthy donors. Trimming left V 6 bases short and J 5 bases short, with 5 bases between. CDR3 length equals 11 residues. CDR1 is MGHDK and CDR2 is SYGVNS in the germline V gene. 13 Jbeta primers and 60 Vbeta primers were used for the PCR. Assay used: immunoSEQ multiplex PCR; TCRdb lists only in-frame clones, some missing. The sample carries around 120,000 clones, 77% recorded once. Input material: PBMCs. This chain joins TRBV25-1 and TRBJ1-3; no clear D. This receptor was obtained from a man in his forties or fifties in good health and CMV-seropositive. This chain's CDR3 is CASRIRNTIYF. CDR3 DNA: TGTGCCAGCAGAATCAGAAACACCATATATTTT.